Detailed here is one T cell receptor (gamma chain). As yet, its antigen is unknown. The CDR3 sequence is 12 residues long. CDR1 and CDR2 from the germline V gene are VENAVY and YDSYNSRV. After removal of 5 bases from V and 4 bases from J, the junction contained 5 bases not matched to a gene. This record belongs to a study of Vδ1+ human thymocytes. Study results and caveats: Bulk data may be misread because of unexpected Vdelta2 sequences. Thymic TRG and TRD repertoires appeared highly polyclonal, with Gaussian CDR3 length distributions. Approximately 19% of thymic delta-chain sequences were Vdelta2, with few Vdelta3, unlike blood Vdelta1+ controls.

Alphabeta T cells were depleted, then CD3+ Vdelta1+ Vdelta2- thymocytes were FACS-sorted. RNA was extracted from the cells and then reverse transcribed. Multiplex PCR used pooled V-gene forward primers and a constant-region reverse primer to amplify CDR3s. TCRdb re-identified clones in the multiplex PCR reads via CATT. The sample holds 30,000 to 45,000 gamma-chain clones, 20% to 25% seen once. The specimen sequenced was Vdelta1+ gamma-delta thymocytes from the thymus. This sample's subset: FACS-sorted CD3+ TCRalphabeta- TCRVdelta1+ TCRVdelta2- thymocytes. The chain uses TRGV8 and TRGJ1 or TRGJ2. This sequence was found in a girl less than two years old who had congenital heart surgery. CDR3 residues: CATWALYYKKLF. The CDR3 DNA sequence: TGTGCCACCTGGGCCTTATATTATAAGAAACTCTTT.